A selection of T cell receptor beta chains follows, all from one sample in a study of vaccination and CD4 T cells after COVID-19. These receptors are not linked to any known antigen. TCRdb re-analysed the PCR reads in MiXCR, keeping a single row per CDR3 protein. Altogether roughly 10,000 distinct CDR3 sequences are present, approximately 31% being singletons, with the ten largest covering approximately 15%. Sequencing was performed on CD4+ T cells from blood, cultured in vitro. The source of these receptors is a human donor in good health. CDR3s include the opening cysteine and the closing phenylalanine or tryptophan. D genes are given only for firm matches. Size values are once, few and many counts, or a class for expanded clones, and some rows have none.

J	D	size	V	DNA	CDR3
TRBJ2-3	TRBD2	.	TRBV18	TGTGCCAGCTCACCAACTAGCGGATACACAGATACGCAGTATTTT	CASSPTSGYTDTQYF
TRBJ1-2	.	few	TRBV29-1	TGCAGCGTTGGATCGTACGGCGCTAAAGGCTACACCTTC	CSVGSYGAKGYTF
TRBJ2-1	.	few	TRBV7-9	TGTGCCAGCAGCTTAGCGTGGGCGGTCAATGAGCAGTTCTTC	CASSLAWAVNEQFF
TRBJ1-5	.	few	TRBV30	TGTGCCTGGAGTGGCAATAGCAATCAGCCCCAGCATTTT	CAWSGNSNQPQHF
TRBJ1-5	TRBD1	.	TRBV5-5	TGTGCCAGCAGCCCTACTACTCGGGACAGGGTACACAGTCAGCCCCAGCATTTT	CASSPTTRDRVHSQPQHF
TRBJ2-7	TRBD1	.	TRBV2	TGTGCCACACGCGGGACAGGGACCGAGCAGTACTTC	CATRGTGTEQYF
TRBJ1-5	.	.	TRBV20-1	TGCAGTGCTAGCAGGGACAATCAGCCCCAGCATTTT	CSASRDNQPQHF
TRBJ2-5	TRBD2	.	TRBV20-1	TGCAGTGCTGGAGGCTGGGGCGGGAGATTGGAGACCCAGTACTTC	CSAGGWGGRLETQYF
TRBJ2-7	TRBD2	few	TRBV7-3	TGTGCCAGCAGCTTAAGGGCTAGCGGAAGTTACGAGCAGTACTTC	CASSLRASGSYEQYF
TRBJ1-1	.	.	TRBV5-4	TGTGCCAGCACCCGGACAGAGAACACTGAAGCTTTCTTT	CASTRTENTEAFF
TRBJ1-3	.	.	TRBV6-1	TGTGCCAGCAGTGCCCAGGGACGGAACTCTGGAAACACCATATATTTT	CASSAQGRNSGNTIYF
TRBJ2-7	.	.	TRBV9	TGTGCCAGCAGCGTAGGGATCGAGATCCCCTACGAGCAGTACTTC	CASSVGIEIPYEQYF
TRBJ1-6	.	.	TRBV6-5	TGTGCCAGCAGTTACAGGAGCTCCTATAATTCACCCCTCCACTTT	CASSYRSSYNSPLHF
TRBJ2-5	TRBD2	few	TRBV7-3	TGTGCCAGCAGCCTACTCGCGGGGGGTCAAGAGACCCAGTACTTC	CASSLLAGGQETQYF
TRBJ1-2	.	medium-sized	TRBV20-1	TGCAGTGCAATCTCGGACATGACCTATGGCTACACCTTC	CSAISDMTYGYTF
TRBJ2-7	.	.	TRBV27	TGTGCCAGCAGTTTATCGGGACCAGGGGAGCAGTACTTC	CASSLSGPGEQYF
TRBJ1-1	.	.	TRBV9	TGTGCCAGCAGCCCCGGGCCGGACCTGAACACTGAAGCTTTCTTT	CASSPGPDLNTEAFF
TRBJ2-3	TRBD2	.	TRBV19	TGTGCCAGTAGTATACAGGTCCTAGCGGGATTCACAGATACGCAGTATTTT	CASSIQVLAGFTDTQYF
TRBJ1-2	.	.	TRBV11-2	TGTGCCAGCAGCTCCGGGGCCTATGGCTACACCTTC	CASSSGAYGYTF
TRBJ2-1	TRBD1	.	TRBV20-1	TGCAGTGCTACCCGGACAGGGGGCCGGCAGTTCTTC	CSATRTGGRQFF
TRBJ2-1	TRBD1	.	TRBV7-9	TGTGCCAGCAGCCCCAAGAGGAGGACAGGCAATGAGCAGTTCTTC	CASSPKRRTGNEQFF
TRBJ1-1	.	.	TRBV4-1	TGCGCCAGCAGCCAAGCCGAGACAGAGCAGAACACTGAAGCTTTCTTT	CASSQAETEQNTEAFF
TRBJ2-1	.	few	TRBV20-1	TGCAGTGCTAGTGGGTTCGATGGCCGCTCCTACAATGAGCAGTTCTTC	CSASGFDGRSYNEQFF
TRBJ2-3	.	.	TRBV20-1	TGCAGTGCTAGAGGGGGGCGGGGGAGCACAGATACGCAGTATTTT	CSARGGRGSTDTQYF
TRBJ1-6	.	large	TRBV6-1	TGTGCCAGCAGCACGGGACACCCCCTGCCCCTCCACTTT	CASSTGHPLPLHF
TRBJ1-1	.	.	TRBV15	TGTGCCACCAGCAGAGTTCAGGGCACTGAAGCTTTCTTT	CATSRVQGTEAFF
TRBJ2-1	.	.	TRBV29-1	TGCAGCGCTAGCGTCTCCTACAATGAGCAGTTCTTC	CSASVSYNEQFF
TRBJ2-1	.	.	TRBV27	TGTGCCAGCAGCCGGTCGAGCTCCTACAATGAGCAGTTCTTC	CASSRSSSYNEQFF
TRBJ2-3	.	.	TRBV6-2/TRBV6-3	TGTGCCGCACGGGACACGGCCACAGATACGCAGTATTTT	CAARDTATDTQYF
TRBJ2-5	TRBD1	.	TRBV7-9	TGTGCCCCAGGGGGCAATGGTGGAGAGACCCAGTACTTC	CAPGGNGGETQYF
TRBJ1-2	.	few	TRBV10-3	TGTGCCAGCCTAAGCCACGGCGGGAGCTATGGCTACACCTTC	CASLSHGGSYGYTF
TRBJ2-1	TRBD2	.	TRBV18	TGTGCCAGCGGGGGACTAGCGGGAGGGGGCTCCTACAATGAGCAGTTCTTC	CASGGLAGGGSYNEQFF
TRBJ1-1	TRBD1	.	TRBV19	TGTGCCAGTAGTATAGACCCCCCGGGACAGAGGGCGCGTACTGAAGCTTTCTTT	CASSIDPPGQRARTEAFF
TRBJ1-2	.	.	TRBV28	TGTGCCAGCAGTACCGGACGGAATCTTAACTATGGCTACACCTTC	CASSTGRNLNYGYTF
TRBJ2-5	.	few	TRBV5-4	TGTGCCAGCAGCTCGCCTAGAGGGGTACAAGAGACCCAGTACTTC	CASSSPRGVQETQYF
TRBJ2-7	.	.	TRBV7-8	TGTGCCAGCAGCTTAGTATCGGGGTTATCCTACGAGCAGTACTTC	CASSLVSGLSYEQYF
TRBJ2-3	TRBD2	.	TRBV4-2	TGTGCCAGCAGCCAACTAGCGGGAGGGCCTCGGAGCACAGATACGCAGTATTTT	CASSQLAGGPRSTDTQYF
TRBJ1-6	.	large	TRBV9	TGTGCCAGCAGCGCACAGCTCACCTATAATTCACCCCTCCACTTT	CASSAQLTYNSPLHF
TRBJ2-1	TRBD1	.	TRBV7-3	TGTGCCAGCAGCTTTGGTCCGGGACAGGGCACCTACAATGAGCAGTTCTTC	CASSFGPGQGTYNEQFF
TRBJ1-2	TRBD1	few	TRBV6-5	TGTGCCAGCAGTTATCGACAGGGGTACGGCTACACCTTC	CASSYRQGYGYTF
TRBJ1-2	.	few	TRBV19	TGTGCCAGTCGCACCGGGTTACCAAACTATGGCTACACCTTC	CASRTGLPNYGYTF
TRBJ1-1	.	few	TRBV28	TGTGCCAGCAGTTTCGGGAATTTAAGGAGGGGAAGGTTGGGCACTGAAGCTTTCTTT	CASSFGNLRRGRLGTEAFF
TRBJ1-6	TRBD1	.	TRBV20-1	TGCAGTGCTAGAGCGAGTGGAGACAGGGGGCATTCACCCCTCCACTTT	CSARASGDRGHSPLHF
TRBJ2-7	.	.	TRBV15	TGTGCCACCAGCAGAGATCGAGGCGGGATTCTGTACTTC	CATSRDRGGILYF
TRBJ2-5	.	few	TRBV7-2	TGTGCCAGCAGCGCTGGGGGAGAGACCCAGTACTTC	CASSAGGETQYF
TRBJ1-1	.	.	TRBV7-9	TGTGCCAGCAGCTTCTCCCATGGCAGTCAGGAAGCTTTCTTT	CASSFSHGSQEAFF
TRBJ1-1	TRBD1	.	TRBV2	TGTGCCAGCAATAACCGGGACAGGGATCGCGGAGCTTTCTTT	CASNNRDRDRGAFF